The 19 T cell receptor beta chains listed next were all sequenced from one sample in a study of T cells in Graves' hyperthyroidism and ophthalmopathy. TCR beta CDR3 region amplification was performed from RNA transcripts. The TCR CDR3 first-round RT-PCR relied on the HTBI primer set. MiXCR, run by TCRdb on the multiplex PCR reads, gives a single entry per CDR3 protein. The sample includes 300,000 to 350,000 distinct CDR3 sequences, 15% to 20% of them seen just once. The specimen sequenced was blood. The receptors shown here come from a man younger than 40 with Graves' hyperthyroidism.

The rearrangement joins TRBV2 to TRBJ2-5; D remains ambiguous. The CDR3 totals 11 residues. The V gene's germline CDR1 is SNHLY and CDR2 FYNNEI. V lost 11 bases and J lost 5, with 12 bases in between. The CDR3 is CASAIEETQYF. DNA for the CDR3: TGTGCCTCGGCTATTGAGGAGACCCAGTACTTC. The full variable domain, with the rest looked up from reference TRBV2 and TRBJ2-5, is EPEVTQTPSHQVTQMGQEVILRCVPISNHLYFYWYRQILGQKVEFLVSFYNNEISEKSEIFDDQFSVERPDGSNFTLKIRSTKLEDSAMYFCASAIEETQYFGPGTRLLVL.

This clonotype has only a few counts. J is TRBJ1-1 and V is TRBV6-1, with D uncertain. CDR3 length: 10 amino acids. V was trimmed by 10 bases and J by 10 bases, leaving 13 bases between them. Germline CDR1 and CDR2: MNHNS and SASEGT. The CDR3 DNA reads TGTGCCAACGGACTAAGCCCAGCTTTCTTT. As protein: CANGLSPAFF.

The CDR3 reads CATRRDNYGYTF. CDR3 nucleotide sequence: TGCGCCACCCGACGGGACAACTATGGCTACACCTTC. The V call is TRBV10-1, the J call TRBJ1-2; maybe TRBD1 (5 bases). Germline-derived CDR1 and CDR2 are WNHNN and SYGVQD (reference sequence). Trimming removed 10 bases at V and 2 bases at J, with 11 bases between. There are 12 residues in the CDR3.

Concerning this clonotype itself: One base away lies a much larger clone, so this may be a sequencing read error. V gene TRBV2 combines with J gene TRBJ1-4, with D maybe TRBD1 (6 bases). Germline loops: CDR1 SNHLY, CDR2 FYNNEI. V dropped 8 bases and J dropped 8 bases, with 15 bases sitting between them. This CDR3 is 13 amino acids long. The DNA of the CDR3 is TGTGCCAGCGGCGGGACACGCCAAGAAAAACTGTTTTTT. Protein sequence: CASGGTRQEKLFF.

This clonotype was detected only a few times. This chain connects TRBV20-1 to TRBJ1-2; D is undetermined. V was clipped by 0 bases and J by 2 bases, with 7 bases between them. CDR1 and CDR2 (germline): DFQATT, SNEGSKA (reference sequence). The CDR3 is 13 residues long. CDR3 sequence: CSARDDKNYGYTF. The CDR3 nucleotides are TGCAGTGCTAGAGACGACAAGAACTATGGCTACACCTTC.

This clonotype was observed a handful of times. V and J are TRBV10-1 and TRBJ1-5; no reliable D call. Germline-derived CDR1 and CDR2 are WNHNN and SYGVQD (reference sequence). Trimming left V 7 bases short and J 3 bases short, with 16 bases between. This CDR3 region has 15 residues. CDR3 sequence: CASKLPGSYNQPQHF. In nucleotides, the CDR3 is TGCGCCAGCAAGTTGCCCGGGAGCTACAATCAGCCCCAGCATTTT.

This clonotype was detected many times. The V call is TRBV18, the J call TRBJ2-7; 7 positions agree with TRBD1. V shed 4 bases and J 3 bases; nucleotides not matched to a gene: 3. Germline V gene sequence: CDR1 KGHSH, CDR2 LQKENI. This CDR3 is built from 13 residues. This CDR3 reads CASSQDRIYEQYF. CDR3 sequence (DNA): TGTGCCAGCTCACAGGACAGGATCTACGAGCAGTACTTC.

This clonotype came up many times. This chain connects TRBV12-5 to TRBJ1-2; no firm D call. Trimming removed 7 bases at V and 5 bases at J, with 11 bases between. The CDR3 extends over 12 amino acids. CDR1 and CDR2 (germline): LGHNT, FRNRAP. CDR3 residues: CASAMGGYGYTF. The DNA of the CDR3 is TGTGCTAGTGCCATGGGAGGGTATGGCTACACCTTC.

The V gene is TRBV5-4, the J gene TRBJ1-3, with 9 bases aligning to TRBD1. V shed 0 bases, J shed 3 bases, and the junction held 1 base outside the gene matches. The CDR3 is 15 amino acids. CDR1 and CDR2 from the germline V gene are SGHNT and YYREEE (reference sequence). CDR3 in DNA: TGTGCCAGCAGCTTGGACAGGGGGCTTGGAAACACCATATATTTT. It yields the protein CASSLDRGLGNTIYF.

This rearrangement joins TRBV11-2 to TRBJ1-6, with D tentatively TRBD1 (6 bases). V was clipped by 0 bases and J by 0 bases, with 12 bases between them. The germline CDR1 and CDR2 sequences are SGHAT and FQNNGV. This CDR3 is 18 amino acids long. CDR3: CASSLDETGSSYNSPLHF. The CDR3 DNA sequence: TGTGCCAGCAGCTTAGACGAAACAGGGAGCTCCTATAATTCACCCCTCCACTTT.

This clonotype was seen more than once but under ten times. The CDR3 here is CASSFGQQDEQYF. The CDR3, as DNA: TGTGCCAGCAGTTTTGGACAGCAGGACGAGCAGTACTTC. The chain uses TRBV12-3 or TRBV12-4 and TRBJ2-7; perhaps TRBD1 as D (6 bases). V lost 3 bases and J lost 5, with 11 bases in between. There are 13 residues in the CDR3.

There are many counts of this clonotype. The CDR3: CASSLWYYKNTGELFF. The CDR3 coding sequence is TGTGCCAGCAGTTTATGGTACTACAAGAACACCGGGGAGCTGTTTTTT. The V call is TRBV28, the J call TRBJ2-2; D gene unclear. V was trimmed by 0 bases and J by 1 base, leaving 9 bases between them. CDR1 MDHEN and CDR2 SYDVKM come from the germline V gene. This CDR3 has 16 residues.

This clonotype was seen many times. V and J are TRBV12-3 or TRBV12-4 and TRBJ1-5; a possible D gene is TRBD1 (5 bases). V shed 7 bases and J shed 5 bases, with 18 bases lying between them. This CDR3 is built from 15 residues. The CDR3 nucleotides read TGTGCCAGCAAGCGGGAGCAGGGCGGGTATCAGCCCCAGCATTTT. Protein product: CASKREQGGYQPQHF.

This CDR3 is CASSVQGQLNEKLFF. The DNA for the CDR3 is TGCGCCAGCAGCGTGCAGGGTCAGTTGAATGAAAAACTGTTTTTT. The genes are TRBV5-1 and TRBJ1-4; the D gene is possibly TRBD1 (5 bases). V was shortened by 4 bases and J by 5 bases, with 15 bases between the two germline ends. The CDR3 length is 15 residues. CDR1 SGHRS and CDR2 YFSETQ come from the germline V gene.

This clonotype appeared many times. The rearrangement links TRBV13 to TRBJ2-7; 8 bases map to TRBD1. With 5 bases clipped from V and 3 bases from J, the junction kept 9 bases outside the gene matches. Germline assignment: CDR1 PRHDT and CDR2 FYEKMQ (reference sequence). The CDR3 covers 15 residues. The CDR3 DNA sequence: TGTGCCAGCAGCGCCGCGCTGGACAGGGTCTACGAGCAGTACTTC. It codes for CASSAALDRVYEQYF.

This chain joins TRBV6-2 or TRBV6-3 and TRBJ2-6; 9 bases are shared with TRBD2. Germline V lookup: CDR1 MNHEY, CDR2 SVGEGT. After removal of 0 bases from V and 2 bases from J, the junction contained 17 bases not matched to a gene. The CDR3 totals 22 residues. CDR3 sequence reads: CASSYSRGSGRWAQAGANVLTF. The DNA for the CDR3 is TGTGCCAGCAGTTACTCGAGGGGCAGCGGGAGGTGGGCTCAGGCTGGGGCCAACGTCCTGACTTTC.

The table lists this clonotype with a few counts. V is TRBV7-6 and J is TRBJ2-7, with D hard to call. The CDR3 is made up of 15 amino acids. Germline loops: CDR1 SGHVS, CDR2 FNYEAQ. Deletions cut 5 bases from V and 2 bases from J, with 16 bases between. CDR3 region: CASSPGVGPAYEQYF. CDR3 coding DNA: TGTGCCAGCAGCCCTGGAGTTGGGCCTGCCTACGAGCAGTACTTC.

This clonotype was seen many times. The chain employs TRBV6-2 or TRBV6-3 and TRBJ1-1; D is unclear. Trimming left V 6 bases short and J 1 base short, with 12 bases between. The germline V gene encodes CDR1 MNHEY and CDR2 SVGEGT. The CDR3 spans 14 residues. Here the CDR3 reads CASRENNRNTEAFF. CDR3 DNA: TGTGCCAGCAGGGAAAACAACAGGAACACTGAAGCTTTCTTT.

This clonotype appeared many times. This chain links TRBV12-3 or TRBV12-4 with TRBJ1-2, with no clear D. CDR3 length: 15 amino acids. Trimming shortened V by 6 bases and J by 1 base, and 15 bases separated the two germline ends. The CDR3 region is CASRASGRSNYGYTF. In nucleotides, the CDR3 is TGTGCCAGCAGGGCCTCGGGGAGAAGTAACTATGGCTACACCTTC.